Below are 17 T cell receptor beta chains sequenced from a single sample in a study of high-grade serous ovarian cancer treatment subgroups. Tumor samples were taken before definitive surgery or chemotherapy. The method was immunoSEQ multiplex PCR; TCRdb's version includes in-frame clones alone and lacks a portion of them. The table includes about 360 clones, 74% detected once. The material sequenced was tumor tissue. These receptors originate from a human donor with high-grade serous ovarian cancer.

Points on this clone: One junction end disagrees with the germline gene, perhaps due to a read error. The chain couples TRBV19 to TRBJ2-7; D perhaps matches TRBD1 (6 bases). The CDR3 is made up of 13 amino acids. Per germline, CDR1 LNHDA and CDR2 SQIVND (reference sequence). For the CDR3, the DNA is TGTGCCAGTAGTGTTTCCGGGACAATTGTGCAGCACTTC. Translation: CASSVSGTIVQHF.

In nucleotides, the CDR3 is TGCAGCGTGCAGGGGGCAACTAATGAAAAACTGTTTTTT. Its protein product is CSVQGATNEKLFF. The genes are TRBV29-1 and TRBJ1-4; 7 nucleotides align to TRBD1. Germline V lookup: CDR1 SQVTM, CDR2 ANQGSEA. V lost 6 bases and J lost 0; bases outside the gene matches: 1. CDR3 length: 13 amino acids.

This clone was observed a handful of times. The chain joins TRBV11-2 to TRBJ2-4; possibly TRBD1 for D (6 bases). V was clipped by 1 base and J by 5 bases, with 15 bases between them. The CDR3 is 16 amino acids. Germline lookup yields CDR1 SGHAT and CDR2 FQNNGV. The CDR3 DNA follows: TGTGCCAGCAGCTTAGGTGGGGGCTCCGCTCAAAACATTCAGTACTTC. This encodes CASSLGGGSAQNIQYF.

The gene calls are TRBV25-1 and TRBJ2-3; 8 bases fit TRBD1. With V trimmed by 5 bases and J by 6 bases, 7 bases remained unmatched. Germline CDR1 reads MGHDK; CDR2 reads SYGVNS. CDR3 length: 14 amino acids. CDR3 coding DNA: TGTGCCAGCAGTATTCAGGGGGCTCAGGATACGCAGTATTTT. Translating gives CASSIQGAQDTQYF.

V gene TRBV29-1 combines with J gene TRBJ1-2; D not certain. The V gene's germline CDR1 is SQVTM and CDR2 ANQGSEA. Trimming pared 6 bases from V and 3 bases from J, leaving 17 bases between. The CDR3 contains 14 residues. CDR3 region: CSVPLWAGDYGYTF. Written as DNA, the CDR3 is TGCAGCGTACCCCTTTGGGCAGGAGACTATGGCTACACCTTC. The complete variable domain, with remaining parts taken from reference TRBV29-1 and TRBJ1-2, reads SAVISQKPSRDICQRGTSLTIQCQVDSQVTMMFWYRQQPGQSLTLIATANQGSEATYESGFVIDKFPISRPNLTFSTLTVSNMSPEDSSIYLCSVPLWAGDYGYTFGSGTRLTVV.

The CDR3 protein is CAWRADRRTEAFF. The DNA of the CDR3 is TGTGCCTGGAGGGCCGACAGGAGGACTGAAGCTTTCTTT. The chain joins TRBV30 to TRBJ1-1, with D perhaps matching TRBD1 (6 bases). CDR3 size: 13 residues. Germline V CDR1 and CDR2: GTSNPN, SVGIG (reference sequence). The V gene lost 3 bases and the J gene lost 5 bases, with 13 bases spanning the gap.

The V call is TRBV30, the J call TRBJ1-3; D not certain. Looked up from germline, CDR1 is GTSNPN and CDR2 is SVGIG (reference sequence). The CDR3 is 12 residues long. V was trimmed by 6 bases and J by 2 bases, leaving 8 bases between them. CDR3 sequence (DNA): TGTGCCTGTTCAGGTGCTGGAAACACCATATATTTT. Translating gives CACSGAGNTIYF. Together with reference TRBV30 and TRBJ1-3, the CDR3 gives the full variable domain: SQTIHQWPATLVQPVGSPLSLECTVEGTSNPNLYWYRQAAGRGLQLLFYSVGIGQISSEVPQNLSASRPQDRQFILSSKKLLLSDSGFYLCACSGAGNTIYFGEGSWLTVV.

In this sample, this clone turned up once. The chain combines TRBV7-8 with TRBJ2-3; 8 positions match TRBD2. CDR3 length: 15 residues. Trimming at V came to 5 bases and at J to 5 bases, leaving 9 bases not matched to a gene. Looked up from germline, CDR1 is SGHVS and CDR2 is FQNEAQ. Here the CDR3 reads CASSTTQREIDTQYF. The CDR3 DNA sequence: TGTGCCAGCAGCACTACGCAGCGGGAGATAGATACGCAGTATTTT.

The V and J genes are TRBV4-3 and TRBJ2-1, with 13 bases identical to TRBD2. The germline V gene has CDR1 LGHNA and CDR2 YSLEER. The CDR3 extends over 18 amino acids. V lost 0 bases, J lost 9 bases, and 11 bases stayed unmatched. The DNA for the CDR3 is TGCGCCAGCAGCCAAGATCCCCCCGGACTAGCGGGAGATGGTGAGCAGTTCTTC. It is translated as CASSQDPPGLAGDGEQFF.

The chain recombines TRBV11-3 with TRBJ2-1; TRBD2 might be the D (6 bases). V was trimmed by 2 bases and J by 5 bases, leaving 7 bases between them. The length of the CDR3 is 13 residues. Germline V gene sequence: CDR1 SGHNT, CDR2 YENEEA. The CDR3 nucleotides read TGTGCCAGCAGCTTAAGGACTAACAATGAGCAGTTCTTC. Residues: CASSLRTNNEQFF.

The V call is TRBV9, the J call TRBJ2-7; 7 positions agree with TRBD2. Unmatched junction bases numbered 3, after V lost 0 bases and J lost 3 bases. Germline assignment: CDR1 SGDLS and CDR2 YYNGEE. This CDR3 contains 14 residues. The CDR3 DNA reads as TGTGCCAGCAGCGTAGCCGGGGGGATCTACGAGCAGTACTTC. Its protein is CASSVAGGIYEQYF.

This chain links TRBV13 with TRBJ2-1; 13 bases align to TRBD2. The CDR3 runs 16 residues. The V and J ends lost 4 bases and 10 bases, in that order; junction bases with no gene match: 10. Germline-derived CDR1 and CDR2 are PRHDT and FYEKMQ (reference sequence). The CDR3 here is CASSSPTSGRAREQFF. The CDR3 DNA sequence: TGTGCCAGCAGCTCCCCAACTAGCGGGAGGGCCAGGGAGCAGTTCTTC.

The DNA for the CDR3 is TGCAGTGCTCGAAGTGATGAGCAGTTCTTC. It yields the protein CSARSDEQFF. The chain couples TRBV20-1 to TRBJ2-1; unclear D gene. The CDR3 is made up of 10 amino acids. Looked up from germline, CDR1 is DFQATT and CDR2 is SNEGSKA (reference sequence). V lost 5 bases, J lost 8 bases, and 7 bases lay in between.

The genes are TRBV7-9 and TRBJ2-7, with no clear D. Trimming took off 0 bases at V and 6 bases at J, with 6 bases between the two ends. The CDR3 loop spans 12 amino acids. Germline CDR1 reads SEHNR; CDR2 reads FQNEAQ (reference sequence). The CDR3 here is CASSLASLEQYF. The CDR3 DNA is TGTGCCAGCAGCTTAGCCAGCCTCGAGCAGTACTTC.

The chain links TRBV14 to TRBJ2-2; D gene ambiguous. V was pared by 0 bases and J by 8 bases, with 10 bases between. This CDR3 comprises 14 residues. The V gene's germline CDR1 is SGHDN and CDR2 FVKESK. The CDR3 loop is CASSQEASSGELFF. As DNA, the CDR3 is TGTGCCAGCAGCCAAGAGGCTAGTAGTGGGGAGCTGTTTTTT.

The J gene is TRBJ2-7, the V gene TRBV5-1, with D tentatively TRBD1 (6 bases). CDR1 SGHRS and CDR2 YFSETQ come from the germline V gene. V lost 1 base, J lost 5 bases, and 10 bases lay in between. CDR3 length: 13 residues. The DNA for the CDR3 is TGCGCCAGCAGCTTGTCCAGGGGAAACGAGCAGTACTTC. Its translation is CASSLSRGNEQYF.

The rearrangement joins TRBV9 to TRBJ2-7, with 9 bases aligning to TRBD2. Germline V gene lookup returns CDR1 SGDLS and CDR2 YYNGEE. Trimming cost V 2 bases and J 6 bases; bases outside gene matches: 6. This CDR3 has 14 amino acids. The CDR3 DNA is TGTGCCAGCAGCGTTGGCGGGAGGGCCGCCGAGCAGTACTTC. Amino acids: CASSVGGRAAEQYF. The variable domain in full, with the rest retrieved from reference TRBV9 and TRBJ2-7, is DSGVTQTPKHLITATGQRVTLRCSPRSGDLSVYWYQQSLDQGLQFLIQYYNGEERAKGNILERFSAQQFPDLHSELNLSSLELGDSALYFCASSVGGRAAEQYFGPGTRLTVT.